These 30 T cell receptor beta chains originate from one sample sequenced in a study of CD8 T cells in ankylosing spondylitis. TCRdb passed the 5' RACE reads through MiXCR, listing each CDR3 protein once. This sample yields about 39,000 distinct CDR3 sequences, of which under 13% are seen a single time; around 15% belongs to the top ten. The sequenced material came from blood, either unsorted or a sorted T cell fraction (not recorded which). The source of these receptors is a male donor with ankylosing spondylitis or in good health (not recorded which).

In its sample, this clonotype was seen a few times. V and J are TRBV7-6 and TRBJ1-6; maybe TRBD1 (6 bases). Germline V CDR1 and CDR2: SGHVS, FNYEAQ. This CDR3 has 15 residues. Trimming removed 2 bases at V and 6 bases at J, with 11 bases between. CDR3 DNA: TGTGCCAGCAGCTTACGGGGGCTGGGTAATTCACCCCTCCACTTT. It translates to CASSLRGLGNSPLHF.

The V call is TRBV19, the J call TRBJ1-6, with D perhaps TRBD1 (5 bases). The germline V and J ends were trimmed by 3 bases and 7 bases, with 16 bases remaining between them. The CDR3 is made up of 16 amino acids. The germline gives CDR1 LNHDA, CDR2 SQIVND (reference sequence). CDR3 loop: CASSILGRGGNSPLHF. CDR3 in DNA: TGTGCCAGTAGTATTCTCGGCCGGGGCGGGAATTCACCCCTCCACTTT.

The sample holds many counts of this clonotype. The CDR3 is CSARGGQGYEQYF. The CDR3 DNA reads TGCAGTGCTCGCGGGGGACAGGGATACGAGCAGTACTTC. The chain joins TRBV20-1 to TRBJ2-7; 9 nucleotides agree with TRBD1. Germline CDR1 DFQATT, CDR2 SNEGSKA (reference sequence). The junction had 6 bases not matched to a gene; V was cut back by 5 bases and J by 4 bases. The CDR3 totals 13 residues.

In its sample, this clonotype was seen many times. The CDR3 DNA reads TGCGCCAGCAACTCCGGGACTACTTCCTACGAGCAGTACTTC. Translation: CASNSGTTSYEQYF. V and J are TRBV10-2 and TRBJ2-7; 7 bases line up with TRBD2. CDR3 length: 14 amino acids. J was trimmed by 1 base and V by 7 bases; bases with no gene match: 7. CDR1 and CDR2 from the germline V gene are WSHSY and SAAADI.

This clonotype was observed many times. The J gene is TRBJ2-1, the V gene TRBV6-2 or TRBV6-3; TRBD2 matches at 7 bases. Germline CDR1 MNHEY, CDR2 SVGEGT. The V gene end was trimmed by 6 bases and the J gene end by 6 bases; junction bases not matched to a gene: 11. The CDR3 extends over 15 amino acids. CDR3: CASSPGLAVINEQFF. As DNA, the CDR3 is TGTGCCAGCAGCCCCGGGCTAGCGGTTATCAATGAGCAGTTCTTC.

This clonotype occurred many times. This rearrangement joins TRBV3-1 to TRBJ1-2, with D unclear. Per germline, CDR1 LGHDT and CDR2 YNNKEL (reference sequence). V lost 4 bases and J lost 3, with 15 bases in between. This CDR3 contains 15 residues. Written as DNA, the CDR3 is TGTGCCAGCAGCCCCTCTGGTAGCAGGTACTATGGCTACACCTTC. The encoded protein is CASSPSGSRYYGYTF.

This clonotype was counted a few times. This rearrangement joins TRBV18 to TRBJ1-1, with a tentative D call TRBD1 (5 bases). Germline V lookup: CDR1 KGHSH, CDR2 LQKENI. The V gene lost 3 bases and the J gene lost 1 base, with 9 bases spanning the gap. This CDR3 contains 14 residues. CDR3 DNA: TGTGCCAGCTCACCCCTGGGGACGAACACTGAAGCTTTCTTT. Translating it yields CASSPLGTNTEAFF.

This clonotype was seen repeatedly, ten times or more. The chain carries TRBV20-1 and TRBJ1-4; a weak D match, TRBD1 (5 bases). The CDR3 is 15 amino acids. Germline lookup yields CDR1 DFQATT and CDR2 SNEGSKA (reference sequence). The V and J ends lost 6 bases and 0 bases respectively, with 14 bases between them. The CDR3 DNA follows: TGCAGTGCACACCGGGGGTCAGCAACTAATGAAAAACTGTTTTTT. The encoded protein is CSAHRGSATNEKLFF.

This clonotype was picked up many times. As DNA, the CDR3 is TGTGCCAGCAGAGACAGGGTGGGGAGTGAAAAACTGTTTTTT. Translating it yields CASRDRVGSEKLFF. This chain joins TRBV2 and TRBJ1-4; 7 bases are shared with TRBD1. Trimming removed 6 bases from V and 7 bases from J; junction bases left unmatched: 8. The CDR3 is made up of 14 amino acids. Germline-derived CDR1 and CDR2 are SNHLY and FYNNEI.

In its sample, this clonotype was seen many times. The V gene is TRBV12-3 or TRBV12-4, the J gene TRBJ2-7; D may be TRBD2 (6 bases). V lost 5 bases to trimming and J lost 5 bases, with 16 bases between them. This CDR3 comprises 14 residues. The CDR3 loop is CASSTLLAAHEQYF. The CDR3, as DNA: TGTGCCAGCAGTACATTACTAGCCGCGCACGAGCAGTACTTC.

This clonotype ranks as medium-sized. The chain's CDR3 is CSAGQGLAEAFF. The CDR3 region has the DNA TGCAGCGCCGGACAGGGTCTCGCTGAAGCTTTCTTT. This sequence joins TRBV29-1 and TRBJ1-1; the match to TRBD1 covers 8 bases. Germline V gene data show CDR1 as SQVTM and CDR2 as ANQGSEA. The CDR3 is 12 residues long. The V gene end was trimmed by 7 bases and the J gene end by 6 bases; junction bases not matched to a gene: 7.

The sample holds many counts of this clonotype. The V call is TRBV19, the J call TRBJ2-1, with D possibly TRBD2 on 5 matching bases. The CDR3 length is 20 residues. Trimming took off 0 bases at V and 6 bases at J, with 27 bases between the two ends. Germline-derived CDR1 and CDR2 are LNHDA and SQIVND (reference sequence). In DNA, the CDR3 is TGTGCCAGTAGTATAGATCTATTTTCGGGCGGGCCCCCCCGGGTCAATGAGCAGTTCTTC. Translating gives CASSIDLFSGGPPRVNEQFF. The full variable domain, completed using reference TRBV19 and TRBJ2-1, is DGGITQSPKYLFRKEGQNVTLSCEQNLNHDAMYWYRQDPGQGLRLIYYSQIVNDFQKGDIAEGYSVSREKKESFPLTVTSAQKNPTAFYLCASSIDLFSGGPPRVNEQFFGPGTRLTVL.

The table lists this clonotype with many counts. The rearrangement joins TRBV5-1 to TRBJ2-5; 7 positions match TRBD2. Germline CDR1 SGHRS, CDR2 YFSETQ. This CDR3 region has 18 residues. V lost 4 bases, J lost 1 base, and 16 bases stayed unmatched. CDR3 sequence reads: CASSLGYGGSGGQETQYF. The CDR3 nucleotides are TGCGCCAGCAGCCTGGGGTATGGCGGGAGTGGGGGCCAAGAGACCCAGTACTTC.

This clonotype showed up many times. This rearrangement joins TRBV4-1 to TRBJ2-1; maybe TRBD2 (5 bases). Trimming shortened V by 1 base and J by 0 bases, and 10 bases separated the two germline ends. The germline gives CDR1 MGHRA, CDR2 YSYEKL. CDR3 length equals 16 residues. CDR3 nucleotides: TGCGCCAGCAGCCAAGCCCCCCTAGCCTCCTACAATGAGCAGTTCTTC. It yields the protein CASSQAPLASYNEQFF.

As for this clonotype: Given a much more abundant clone one base away, this may be a read error. The V call is TRBV29-1, the J call TRBJ2-7; 8 nucleotides agree with TRBD2. The germline CDR1 and CDR2 sequences are SQVTM and ANQGSEA. CDR3 size: 13 residues. Germline trimming cut 5 bases from V and 1 base from J; bases unmatched to any gene: 4. The CDR3 loop reads CSVSGSGSYEQYF. The CDR3, as DNA: TGCAGCGTTAGCGGGAGTGGTTCCTACGAGCAGTACTTC.

This clonotype was observed many times. V usage is TRBV4-2 and J usage is TRBJ2-7; TRBD2 matches 11 bases. Germline values: CDR1 LGHNA, CDR2 YNFKEQ. There are 16 residues in the CDR3. With V trimmed by 0 bases and J by 7 bases, 8 bases remained unmatched. The CDR3 protein is CASSQESIAGGPEQYF. Written as DNA, the CDR3 is TGTGCCAGCAGCCAAGAGTCAATAGCGGGAGGGCCAGAGCAGTACTTC.

This clonotype was found many times. A read error may produce the germline difference seen at one junction end. This chain links TRBV7-7 with TRBJ2-5; the D gene is possibly TRBD1 (6 bases). The length of the CDR3 is 14 residues. The germline V gene encodes CDR1 SSHAT and CDR2 FNYEAQ (reference sequence). The CDR3 sequence is CASSKEGVRETQYF. For the CDR3, the DNA is TGTGCTAGCAGCAAAGAGGGGGTTCGAGAGACCCAGTACTTC.

This clonotype was detected ten times or more. The J gene is TRBJ1-1, the V gene TRBV5-1, with D perhaps TRBD1 (6 bases). CDR1 is SGHRS and CDR2 is YFSETQ in the germline V gene. The CDR3 sequence is 15 residues long. Trimming took off 1 base at V and 0 bases at J, with 10 bases between the two ends. The CDR3 here is CASSLLTGMNTEAFF. Written as DNA, the CDR3 is TGCGCCAGCAGCTTGTTAACAGGGATGAACACTGAAGCTTTCTTT.

In its sample, this clonotype was seen many times. The V and J genes are TRBV20-1 and TRBJ2-3, with 10 bases that match TRBD2. In germline, CDR1 is DFQATT, CDR2 SNEGSKA (reference sequence). This CDR3 has 17 residues. The junction had 12 bases not matched to a gene; V was cut back by 0 bases and J by 6 bases. The DNA of the CDR3 is TGCAGTGCTAGAGATTCCGGGACTAGCGTACCTCGGGATACGCAGTATTTT. This codes for CSARDSGTSVPRDTQYF.

This clonotype was counted ten times or more. This rearrangement joins TRBV12-3 or TRBV12-4 to TRBJ2-2; maybe TRBD2 (6 bases). Trimming took 7 bases from V and 4 from J, leaving 16 bases between them. This CDR3 has 15 amino acids. As DNA, the CDR3 is TGTGCCAGCAATAGACTAGATGGCGGCACCGGGGAGCTGTTTTTT. Translation gives CASNRLDGGTGELFF.

This clonotype was seen repeatedly, ten times or more. This sequence joins TRBV3-1 and TRBJ1-2; maybe TRBD1 (5 bases). The CDR3 totals 13 residues. Germline lookup yields CDR1 LGHDT and CDR2 YNNKEL (reference sequence). V was clipped by 0 bases and J by 7 bases, with 9 bases between them. The CDR3, as DNA: TGTGCCAGCAGCCAAGAGGGTAGGGGTGGCTACACCTTC. Translating gives CASSQEGRGGYTF.

The V call is TRBV7-6, the J call TRBJ2-7, with D unresolved. V was clipped by 5 bases and J by 7 bases, with 15 bases between them. CDR1 and CDR2 (germline): SGHVS, FNYEAQ. This CDR3 contains 13 residues. The CDR3 nucleotides read TGTGCCAGCAGCCTTGACAATCTGCTGGAGCAGTACTTC. This codes for CASSLDNLLEQYF.

This clonotype was counted many times. The rearrangement uses TRBV4-1 and TRBJ1-1; D not certain. The CDR3 contains 12 residues. Germline-derived CDR1 and CDR2 are MGHRA and YSYEKL. V was trimmed by 1 base and J by 6 bases, leaving 6 bases between them. The CDR3 here is CASSQAGAEAFF. CDR3 nucleotide sequence: TGCGCCAGCAGCCAAGCGGGAGCTGAAGCTTTCTTT.

A few counts support this clonotype. The chain combines TRBV12-3 or TRBV12-4 with TRBJ2-3, with D perhaps TRBD1 or TRBD2 (6 bases each). The CDR3 sequence is 14 residues long. V shed 3 bases and J shed 2 bases, with 9 bases lying between them. The CDR3 bases are TGTGCCAGCAGTTTGGGGGGCCCCACAGATACGCAGTATTTT. It specifies CASSLGGPTDTQYF.

This clonotype has at least ten counts. The CDR3 DNA follows: TGTGCCAGCAGCTCCAACCAGCGGGGAGGGCTGAACAATGAGCAGTTCTTC. Residues: CASSSNQRGGLNNEQFF. The rearrangement joins TRBV7-9 to TRBJ2-1; TRBD2 matches at 7 bases. Trimming at V came to 4 bases and at J to 5 bases, leaving 14 bases not matched to a gene. CDR1 SEHNR and CDR2 FQNEAQ come from the germline V gene (reference sequence). The CDR3 runs 17 residues. The whole variable domain, filled in from reference TRBV7-9 and TRBJ2-1, reads DTGVSQNPRHKITKRGQNVTFRCDPISEHNRLYWYRQTLGQGPEFLTYFQNEAQLEKSRLLSDRFSAERPKGSFSTLEIQRTEQGDSAMYLCASSSNQRGGLNNEQFFGPGTRLTVL.

This CDR3 is CASSSTSGRTSYEQYF. The DNA for the CDR3 is TGTGCCAGCAGCTCGACTAGCGGGAGGACTTCCTACGAGCAGTACTTC. This rearrangement joins TRBV7-9 to TRBJ2-7; 13 nucleotides agree with TRBD2. Germline V gene data show CDR1 as SEHNR and CDR2 as FQNEAQ (reference sequence). This CDR3 has 16 residues. With V trimmed by 4 bases and J by 1 base, 4 bases remained unmatched.

This clonotype came up many times. This rearrangement joins TRBV27 to TRBJ2-5, with TRBD2 identical over 8 bases. Germline V gene lookup returns CDR1 MNHEY and CDR2 SMNVEV (reference sequence). J was trimmed by 2 bases and V by 4 bases; bases with no gene match: 6. This CDR3 comprises 15 residues. The CDR3 reads CASSSAGAAQETQYF. The CDR3 nucleotides are TGTGCCAGCAGTTCAGCGGGGGCGGCACAAGAGACCCAGTACTTC.

This clonotype was seen repeatedly, ten times or more. The genes are TRBV7-9 and TRBJ2-1; tentative D call: TRBD2 (6 bases). Germline V CDR1 and CDR2: SEHNR, FQNEAQ (reference sequence). The CDR3 runs to 18 residues. The V gene lost 2 bases and the J gene lost 10 bases, with 27 bases spanning the gap. The DNA of the CDR3 is TGTGCCAGCAGCTTAAAGCTCGGGGTGGCGGGACCCGGGCGGGAGCAGTTCTTC. Translated, it gives CASSLKLGVAGPGREQFF. The entire variable domain, with the rest obtained from reference TRBV7-9 and TRBJ2-1, is as follows: DTGVSQNPRHKITKRGQNVTFRCDPISEHNRLYWYRQTLGQGPEFLTYFQNEAQLEKSRLLSDRFSAERPKGSFSTLEIQRTEQGDSAMYLCASSLKLGVAGPGREQFFGPGTRLTVL.

This clonotype was counted ten times or more. A junction boundary mismatches the germline segment, possibly from a read error. The chain joins TRBV12-3 or TRBV12-4 to TRBJ2-5; D gene unclear. The CDR3 has 13 residues. The CDR3 region is CASSFSGSRDGDF. CDR3 nucleotide sequence: TGTGCCAGCAGTTTTTCTGGATCAAGAGACGGAGACTTC.

This clonotype was recorded many times. This chain joins TRBV5-1 and TRBJ2-1; 16 nucleotides align to TRBD2. Trimming at V came to 4 bases and at J to 7 bases, leaving 11 bases not matched to a gene. In germline, CDR1 is SGHRS, CDR2 YFSETQ. This CDR3 has 18 amino acids. The DNA for the CDR3 is TGCGCCAGCAGCCGAGACAGGGGACTAGCGGGAGGGAGGAATGAGCAGTTCTTC. Amino acid sequence: CASSRDRGLAGGRNEQFF.